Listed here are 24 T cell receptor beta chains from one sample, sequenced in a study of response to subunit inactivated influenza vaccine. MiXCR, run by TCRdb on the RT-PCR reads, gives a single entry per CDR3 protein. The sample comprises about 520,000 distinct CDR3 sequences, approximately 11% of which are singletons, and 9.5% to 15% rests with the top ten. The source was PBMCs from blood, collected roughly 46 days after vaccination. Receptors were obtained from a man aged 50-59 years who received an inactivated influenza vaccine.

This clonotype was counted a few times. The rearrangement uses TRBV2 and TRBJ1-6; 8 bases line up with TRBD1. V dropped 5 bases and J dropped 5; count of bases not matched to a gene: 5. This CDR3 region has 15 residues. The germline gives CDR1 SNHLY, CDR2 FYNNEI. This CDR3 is CASSRVTGDNSPLHF. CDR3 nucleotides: TGTGCCAGCAGTAGGGTGACAGGGGATAATTCACCCCTCCACTTT.

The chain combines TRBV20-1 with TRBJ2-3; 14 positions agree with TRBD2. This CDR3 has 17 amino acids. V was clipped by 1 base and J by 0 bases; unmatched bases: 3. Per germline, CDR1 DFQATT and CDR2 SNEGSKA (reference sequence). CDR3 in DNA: TGCAGTGCTAGAGCAGGACTAGCGGGAGGCAGCACAGATACGCAGTATTTT. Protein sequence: CSARAGLAGGSTDTQYF.

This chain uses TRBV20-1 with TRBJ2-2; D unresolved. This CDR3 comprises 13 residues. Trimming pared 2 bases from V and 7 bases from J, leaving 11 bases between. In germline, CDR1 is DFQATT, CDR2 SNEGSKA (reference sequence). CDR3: CSARLGNIGELFF. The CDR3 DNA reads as TGCAGTGCTAGATTGGGGAATATCGGGGAGCTGTTTTTT.

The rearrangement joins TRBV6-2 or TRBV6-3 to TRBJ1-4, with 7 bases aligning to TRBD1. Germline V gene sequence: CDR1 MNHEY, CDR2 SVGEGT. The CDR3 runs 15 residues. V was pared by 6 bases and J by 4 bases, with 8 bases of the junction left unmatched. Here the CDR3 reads CASSSAQGGNEKLFF. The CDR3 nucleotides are TGTGCCAGCAGCTCGGCCCAGGGGGGTAATGAAAAACTGTTTTTT.

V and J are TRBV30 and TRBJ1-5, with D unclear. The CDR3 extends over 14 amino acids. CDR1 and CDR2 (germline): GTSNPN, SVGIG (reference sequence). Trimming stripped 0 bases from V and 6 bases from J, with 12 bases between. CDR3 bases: TGTGCCTGGAGTGTCGGAGGGATTCGTCAGCCCCAGCATTTT. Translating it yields CAWSVGGIRQPQHF.

As DNA, the CDR3 is TGTGCCAGCAGCCCCCAAACAAGGACAGGGGGCATCTATGGCTACACCTTC. Residues: CASSPQTRTGGIYGYTF. The chain combines TRBV7-2 with TRBJ1-2; 11 bases are a match to TRBD1. The CDR3 is 17 residues long. CDR1 SGHTA and CDR2 FQGNSA come from the germline V gene. V shed 5 bases, J shed 4 bases, and the junction held 12 bases outside the gene matches.

CDR3 protein: CSAKAGGWHEQYF. The CDR3 bases are TGCAGTGCTAAGGCGGGAGGGTGGCACGAGCAGTACTTC. The chain links TRBV20-1 to TRBJ2-7; 9 nucleotides agree with TRBD2. The junction had 6 bases not matched to a gene; V was cut back by 4 bases and J by 5 bases. Germline V gene data show CDR1 as DFQATT and CDR2 as SNEGSKA (reference sequence). The CDR3 extends over 13 amino acids.

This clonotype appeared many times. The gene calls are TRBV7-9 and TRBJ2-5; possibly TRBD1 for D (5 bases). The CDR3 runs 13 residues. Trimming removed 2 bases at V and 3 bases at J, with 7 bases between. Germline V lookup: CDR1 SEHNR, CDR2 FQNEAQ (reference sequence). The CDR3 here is CASSLRQKETQYF. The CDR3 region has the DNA TGTGCCAGCAGCTTAAGACAGAAAGAGACCCAGTACTTC.

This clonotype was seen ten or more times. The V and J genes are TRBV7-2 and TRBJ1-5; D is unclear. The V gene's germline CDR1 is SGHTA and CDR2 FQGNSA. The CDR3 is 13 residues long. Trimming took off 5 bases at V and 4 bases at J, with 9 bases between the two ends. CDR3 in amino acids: CASSKDGNQPQHF. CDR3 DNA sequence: TGTGCCAGCAGCAAGGACGGGAATCAGCCCCAGCATTTT.

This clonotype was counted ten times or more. This CDR3 reads CASPAHRSYEQYF. The CDR3 DNA follows: TGTGCCAGCCCTGCACACCGTTCCTACGAGCAGTACTTC. This rearrangement joins TRBV7-7 to TRBJ2-7; the D is unclear. The germline V gene encodes CDR1 SSHAT and CDR2 FNYEAQ (reference sequence). This CDR3 comprises 13 residues. V lost 8 bases and J lost 1, with 12 bases in between.

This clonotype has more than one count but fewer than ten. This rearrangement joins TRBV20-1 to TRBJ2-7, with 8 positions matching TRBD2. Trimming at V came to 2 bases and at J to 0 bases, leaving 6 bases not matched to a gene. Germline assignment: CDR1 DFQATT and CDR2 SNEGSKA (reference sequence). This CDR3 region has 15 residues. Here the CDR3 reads CSARFSSGSSYEQYF. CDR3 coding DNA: TGCAGTGCTAGATTCTCTAGCGGGTCCTCCTACGAGCAGTACTTC.

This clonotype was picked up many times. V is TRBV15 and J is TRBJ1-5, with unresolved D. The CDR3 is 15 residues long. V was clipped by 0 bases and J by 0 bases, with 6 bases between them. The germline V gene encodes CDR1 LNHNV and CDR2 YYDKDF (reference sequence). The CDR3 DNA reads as TGTGCCACCAGCAGAGATATAATTAGCAATCAGCCCCAGCATTTT. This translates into CATSRDIISNQPQHF.

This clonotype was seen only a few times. The CDR3 loop is CASGPRATDTQYF. The CDR3 DNA sequence: TGTGCCAGTGGACCCAGAGCAACAGATACGCAGTATTTT. This chain connects TRBV5-6 to TRBJ2-3; D is uncertain. The CDR3 is made up of 13 amino acids. V dropped 8 bases and J dropped 3 bases, with 13 bases sitting between them. Germline lookup yields CDR1 SGHDT and CDR2 YYEEEE.

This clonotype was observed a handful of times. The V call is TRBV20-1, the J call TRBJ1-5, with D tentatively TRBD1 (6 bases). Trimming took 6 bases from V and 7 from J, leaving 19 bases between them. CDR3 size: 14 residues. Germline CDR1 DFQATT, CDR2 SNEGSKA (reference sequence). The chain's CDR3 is CSAQTPTGVQPQHF. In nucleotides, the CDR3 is TGCAGTGCCCAGACCCCGACAGGTGTACAGCCCCAGCATTTT.

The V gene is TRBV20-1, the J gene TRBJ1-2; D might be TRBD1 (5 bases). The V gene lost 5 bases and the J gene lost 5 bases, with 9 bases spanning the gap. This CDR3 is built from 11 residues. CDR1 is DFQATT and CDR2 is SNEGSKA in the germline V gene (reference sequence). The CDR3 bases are TGCAGTGCTCTCAGGGTTTATGGCTACACCTTC. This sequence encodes CSALRVYGYTF.

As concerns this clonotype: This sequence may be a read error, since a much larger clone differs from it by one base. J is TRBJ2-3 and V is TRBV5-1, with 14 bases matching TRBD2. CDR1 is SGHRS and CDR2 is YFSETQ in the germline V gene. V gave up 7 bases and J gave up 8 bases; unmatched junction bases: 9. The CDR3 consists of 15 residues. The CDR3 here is CASQPGLAGAGTQYF. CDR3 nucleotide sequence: TGCGCCAGCCAGCCGGGACTAGCGGGAGCAGGTACGCAGTATTTT. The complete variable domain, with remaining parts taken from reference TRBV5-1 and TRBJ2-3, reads KAGVTQTPRYLIKTRGQQVTLSCSPISGHRSVSWYQQTPGQGLQFLFEYFSETQRNKGNFPGRFSGRQFSNSRSEMNVSTLELGDSALYLCASQPGLAGAGTQYFGPGTRLTVL.

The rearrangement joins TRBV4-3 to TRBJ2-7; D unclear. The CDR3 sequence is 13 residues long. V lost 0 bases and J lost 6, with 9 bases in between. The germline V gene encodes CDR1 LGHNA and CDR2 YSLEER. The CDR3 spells CASSQDPWGEQYF. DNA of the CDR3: TGCGCCAGCAGCCAAGATCCCTGGGGCGAGCAGTACTTC.

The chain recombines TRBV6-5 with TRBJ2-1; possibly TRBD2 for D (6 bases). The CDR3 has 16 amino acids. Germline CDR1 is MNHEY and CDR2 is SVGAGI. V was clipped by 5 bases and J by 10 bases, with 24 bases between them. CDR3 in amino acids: CASSHPSGVTSREQFF. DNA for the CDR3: TGTGCCAGCAGTCACCCCTCGGGGGTCACTTCTCGGGAGCAGTTCTTC.

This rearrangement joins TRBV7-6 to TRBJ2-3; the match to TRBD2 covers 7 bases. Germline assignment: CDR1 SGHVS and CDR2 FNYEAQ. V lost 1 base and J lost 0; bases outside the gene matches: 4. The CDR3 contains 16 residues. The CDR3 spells CASSLVSGTSTDTQYF. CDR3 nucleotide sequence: TGTGCCAGCAGCTTAGTCAGCGGGACTAGCACAGATACGCAGTATTTT.

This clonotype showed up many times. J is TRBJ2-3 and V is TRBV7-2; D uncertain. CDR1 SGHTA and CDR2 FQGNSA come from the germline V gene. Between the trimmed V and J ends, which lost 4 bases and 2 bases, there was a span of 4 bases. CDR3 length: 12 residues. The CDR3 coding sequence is TGTGCCAGCAGCTCCTACACAGATACGCAGTATTTT. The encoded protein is CASSSYTDTQYF.

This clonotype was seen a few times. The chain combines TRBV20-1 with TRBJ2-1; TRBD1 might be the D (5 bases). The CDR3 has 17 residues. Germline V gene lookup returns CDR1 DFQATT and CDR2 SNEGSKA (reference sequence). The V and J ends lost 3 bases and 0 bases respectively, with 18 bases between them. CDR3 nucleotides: TGCAGTGCTAGCTCTCAGGGCTTAAGTGGCTCCTACAATGAGCAGTTCTTC. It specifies CSASSQGLSGSYNEQFF.

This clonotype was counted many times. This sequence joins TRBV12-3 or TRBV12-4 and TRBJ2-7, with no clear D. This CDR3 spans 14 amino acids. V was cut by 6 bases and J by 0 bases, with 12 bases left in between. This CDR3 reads CASRRKGFSYEQYF. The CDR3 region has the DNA TGTGCCAGCAGACGTAAGGGTTTCTCCTACGAGCAGTACTTC.

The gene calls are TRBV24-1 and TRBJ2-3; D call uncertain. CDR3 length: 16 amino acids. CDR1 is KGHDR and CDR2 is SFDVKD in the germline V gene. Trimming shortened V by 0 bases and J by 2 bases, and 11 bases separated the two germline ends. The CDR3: CATSDLRLGLTDTQYF. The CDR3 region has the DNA TGTGCCACCAGTGATTTGCGATTAGGTCTCACAGATACGCAGTATTTT.

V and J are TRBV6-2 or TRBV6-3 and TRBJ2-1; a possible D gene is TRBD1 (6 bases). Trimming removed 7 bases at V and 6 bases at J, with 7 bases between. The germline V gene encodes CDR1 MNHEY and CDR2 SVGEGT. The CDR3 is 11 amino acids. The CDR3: CASIGGNEQFF. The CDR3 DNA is TGTGCCAGCATAGGGGGCAATGAGCAGTTCTTC.